This T cell receptor (beta chain) is from a study of multiple sclerosis patients with progressive multifocal leukoencephalopathy. Libraries were prepared by immunoSEQ multiplex PCR; TCRdb keeps only in-frame clonotypes and omits some of them. Among more than 30,000 clones listed, roughly 86% were seen once. As for time point: time of PML onset. This clone was seen a single time. V was clipped by 4 bases and J by 2 bases, with 20 bases between them. This CDR3 has 17 residues. CDR1 and CDR2 (germline): MGHRA, YSYEKL. This receptor was taken from a woman between 35 and 50 years old with progressive multifocal leukoencephalopathy. Specimen: PBMCs, collected from a patient treated with natalizumab. This sequence joins TRBV4-1 and TRBJ2-5; perhaps TRBD2 as D (6 bases). DNA of the CDR3: TGCGCCAGCAGCCTTGCCGCGGTAAGACTAGGGCAAGAGACCCAGTACTTC. This encodes CASSLAAVRLGQETQYF.